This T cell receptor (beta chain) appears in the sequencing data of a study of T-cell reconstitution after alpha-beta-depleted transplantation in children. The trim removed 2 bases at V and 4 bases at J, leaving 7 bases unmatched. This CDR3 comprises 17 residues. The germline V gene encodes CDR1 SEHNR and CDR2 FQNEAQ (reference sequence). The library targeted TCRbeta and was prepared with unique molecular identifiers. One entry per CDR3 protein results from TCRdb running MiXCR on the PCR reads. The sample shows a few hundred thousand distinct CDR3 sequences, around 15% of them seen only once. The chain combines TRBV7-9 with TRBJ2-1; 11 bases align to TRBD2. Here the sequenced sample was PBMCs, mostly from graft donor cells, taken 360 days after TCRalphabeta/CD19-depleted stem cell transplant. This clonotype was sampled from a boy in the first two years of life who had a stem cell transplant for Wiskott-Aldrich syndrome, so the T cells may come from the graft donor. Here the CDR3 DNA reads TGTGCCAGCAGCTTAACCTCTAGCGGGAGGATATACAATGAGCAGTTCTTC. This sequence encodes CASSLTSSGRIYNEQFF.